This TCR beta chain derives from a study of T-cell memory formation after mild COVID-19. Study-level information: There were largely donor-specific TCR clusters. Notes on the study in general: Several responding clones turned up in pre-infection memory, indicating that cross-reactive memory may have taken part.

This CDR3 comprises 15 residues. Trimming removed 6 bases from V and 4 bases from J; junction bases left unmatched: 9. Germline V gene data show CDR1 as MNHEY and CDR2 as SMNVEV (reference sequence). Constant-segment primers were used for 5'RACE, and the resulting TCR alpha and TCR beta cDNA libraries carried sample barcodes and UMIs. Each CDR3 protein gets one entry after TCRdb re-called the 5' RACE reads with MiXCR. This table has hundreds of thousands of distinct CDR3 sequences, 20% to 30% appearing once. This clonotype was recorded a few times. The antigen remains undetermined. The V and J genes are TRBV27 and TRBJ1-2, with TRBD1 identical over 9 bases. This clonotype was obtained from an adult woman who had mild COVID-19 (a few samples of this study predate the infection). Cell type and time point are not known. Material for sequencing was PBMCs or a T cell subset sorted from them (not recorded which). CDR3 bases: TGTGCCAGCAGCCAGGCCGGGACAGGGCCCTATGGCTACACCTTC. Amino acid sequence: CASSQAGTGPYGYTF.